One and the same sample provided the 28 T cell receptor beta chains below, sequenced in a study of cytomegalovirus exposure and HLA in healthy donors. Primers for the PCR totalled 60 Vbeta and 13 Jbeta. Some clones are missing from TCRdb's copy, which holds only in-frame ones; the method was immunoSEQ multiplex PCR. The sample has roughly 250,000 clones; roughly 81% are singletons. The material sequenced was PBMCs. Every receptor here comes from a woman in her thirties or forties in good health and CMV-seropositive.

The gene calls are TRBV7-2 and TRBJ2-7; the match to TRBD1 covers 7 bases. This CDR3 region has 14 residues. Germline lookup yields CDR1 SGHTA and CDR2 FQGNSA. With V trimmed by 1 base and J by 7 bases, 7 bases remained unmatched. The CDR3 nucleotides are TGTGCCAGCAGCTTAGGGAAGGGGGCCGGGGAGCAGTACTTC. Protein product: CASSLGKGAGEQYF.

The chain joins TRBV4-3 to TRBJ2-5; 12 nucleotides align to TRBD2. V lost 0 bases and J lost 4; bases outside the gene matches: 6. From germline, CDR1 is LGHNA and CDR2 YSLEER. CDR3 length equals 17 residues. CDR3 amino acids: CASSQDLAGGGGETQYF. CDR3 bases: TGCGCCAGCAGCCAAGATCTAGCGGGAGGGGGGGGAGAGACCCAGTACTTC.

The chain employs TRBV29-1 and TRBJ1-1, with TRBD1 as a possible D gene (5 bases). The CDR3 runs 11 residues. The V gene's germline CDR1 is SQVTM and CDR2 ANQGSEA. The germline V and J ends were trimmed by 3 bases and 7 bases, with 9 bases remaining between them. Here the CDR3 reads CSVDSGGEAFF. The CDR3 region has the DNA TGCAGCGTTGATTCGGGGGGTGAAGCTTTCTTT.

The chain carries TRBV14 and TRBJ2-7, with TRBD1 matching 9 bases. Germline V CDR1 and CDR2: SGHDN, FVKESK. V lost 3 bases and J lost 4; bases outside the gene matches: 7. The CDR3 sequence is 15 residues long. The CDR3 here is CASSHRDRAPYEQYF. The CDR3 DNA is TGTGCCAGCAGCCACCGGGACAGGGCCCCTTACGAGCAGTACTTC. The whole variable domain, remainder taken from reference TRBV14 and TRBJ2-7, is EAGVTQFPSHSVIEKGQTVTLRCDPISGHDNLYWYRRVMGKEIKFLLHFVKESKQDESGMPNNRFLAERTGGTYSTLKVQPAELEDSGVYFCASSHRDRAPYEQYFGPGTRLTVT.

V usage is TRBV28 and J usage is TRBJ2-7, with 7 bases matching TRBD2. The CDR3 extends over 14 amino acids. CDR1 is MDHEN and CDR2 is SYDVKM in the germline V gene. The V gene end was trimmed by 8 bases and the J gene end by 0 bases; junction bases not matched to a gene: 7. The CDR3 coding sequence is TGTGCCAGCGCCTCTAGCGGCCTCTCCTACGAGCAGTACTTC. Its protein is CASASSGLSYEQYF.

This rearrangement joins TRBV28 to TRBJ1-2, with D perhaps TRBD1 (5 bases). In germline, CDR1 is MDHEN, CDR2 SYDVKM. CDR3 length: 13 amino acids. Trimming removed 3 bases from V and 5 bases from J, with 10 bases in between. CDR3 protein: CASSLQGLYGYTF. The CDR3 DNA reads as TGTGCCAGCAGTTTGCAGGGACTTTATGGCTACACCTTC.

The gene calls are TRBV11-2 and TRBJ2-1, with 12 bases aligning to TRBD2. V lost 5 bases, J lost 7 bases, and 6 bases stayed unmatched. The CDR3 is 15 residues long. CDR1 and CDR2 from the germline V gene are SGHAT and FQNNGV. This CDR3 reads CASSRWGTSGNEQFF. The CDR3 nucleotides read TGTGCCAGCAGCCGTTGGGGGACTAGCGGGAATGAGCAGTTCTTC. The entire variable domain, with the rest obtained from reference TRBV11-2 and TRBJ2-1, is as follows: EAGVAQSPRYKIIEKRQSVAFWCNPISGHATLYWYQQILGQGPKLLIQFQNNGVVDDSQLPKDRFSAERLKGVDSTLKIQPAKLEDSAVYLCASSRWGTSGNEQFFGPGTRLTVL.

The rearrangement uses TRBV7-2 and TRBJ1-6; 9 bases are a match to TRBD1. This CDR3 is 18 amino acids long. The junction had 15 bases not matched to a gene; V was cut back by 5 bases and J by 7 bases. Germline lookup yields CDR1 SGHTA and CDR2 FQGNSA. The CDR3 here is CASSAEAPGQGSNSPLHF. CDR3 nucleotides: TGTGCCAGCAGCGCCGAGGCCCCCGGACAGGGGTCAAATTCACCCCTCCACTTT.

This clone was observed a few times. The chain uses TRBV19 and TRBJ1-5; D is unresolved. Trimming removed 0 bases at V and 6 bases at J, with 9 bases between. In germline, CDR1 is LNHDA, CDR2 SQIVND (reference sequence). CDR3 length: 14 residues. In DNA form, the CDR3 reads TGTGCCAGTAGTATAGATCGGCAGGCTCAGCCCCAGCATTTT. It codes for CASSIDRQAQPQHF.

The chain is built from TRBV7-9 and TRBJ1-2, with D hard to call. The germline V gene has CDR1 SEHNR and CDR2 FQNEAQ (reference sequence). CDR3 size: 14 residues. The V gene lost 1 base and the J gene lost 4 bases, with 10 bases spanning the gap. CDR3 bases: TGTGCCAGCAGCTTAGGGTACAGCCCCTATGGCTACACCTTC. Protein: CASSLGYSPYGYTF.

The chain links TRBV28 to TRBJ2-7; 8 nucleotides line up with TRBD1. V was clipped by 9 bases and J by 4 bases; unmatched bases: 5. Per germline, CDR1 MDHEN and CDR2 SYDVKM. The CDR3 has 12 amino acids. The CDR3 loop reads CASNRGTYEQYF. The CDR3 DNA reads as TGTGCCAGTAACAGGGGGACTTACGAGCAGTACTTC.

The chain recombines TRBV6-1 with TRBJ1-4; TRBD1 is a possible D gene (5 bases). The CDR3 covers 15 residues. Trimming shortened V by 5 bases and J by 8 bases, and 18 bases separated the two germline ends. The germline V gene has CDR1 MNHNS and CDR2 SASEGT. The CDR3 nucleotides read TGTGCCAGCAGTCCCTCGGGGGGTTCGGGAGAAAAACTGTTTTTT. It specifies CASSPSGGSGEKLFF.

The gene calls are TRBV2 and TRBJ1-2; 11 nucleotides agree with TRBD1. In germline, CDR1 is SNHLY, CDR2 FYNNEI. The trim removed 5 bases at V and 4 bases at J, leaving 6 bases unmatched. The CDR3 consists of 15 residues. The DNA of the CDR3 is TGTGCCAGCAGTCCAGGACAGGGGGCAGGCTATGGCTACACCTTC. It encodes CASSPGQGAGYGYTF.

The chain couples TRBV29-1 to TRBJ1-1; possibly TRBD1 for D (6 bases). V lost 6 bases, J lost 3 bases, and 14 bases lay in between. Per germline, CDR1 SQVTM and CDR2 ANQGSEA. CDR3 length equals 13 residues. The CDR3: CSVAGGADTEAFF. CDR3 coding DNA: TGCAGCGTCGCCGGGGGGGCGGACACTGAAGCTTTCTTT.

The chain links TRBV4-3 to TRBJ2-7, with a tentative D call TRBD2 (6 bases). This CDR3 has 16 amino acids. Per germline, CDR1 LGHNA and CDR2 YSLEER. V was trimmed by 1 base and J by 0 bases, leaving 13 bases between them. The CDR3 spells CASSQAVAGSSYEQYF. The CDR3 DNA is TGCGCCAGCAGCCAAGCGGTGGCGGGAAGCTCCTACGAGCAGTACTTC.

V is TRBV19 and J is TRBJ2-7; perhaps TRBD2 as D (6 bases). The ends were cut back, 4 bases at V and 5 bases at J, with 12 bases in the middle. The CDR3 has 13 amino acids. From germline, CDR1 is LNHDA and CDR2 SQIVND (reference sequence). Here the CDR3 reads CASSNRGGDEQYF. The CDR3 DNA follows: TGTGCCAGTAGTAACCGGGGAGGAGACGAGCAGTACTTC. The whole variable domain, filled in from reference TRBV19 and TRBJ2-7, reads DGGITQSPKYLFRKEGQNVTLSCEQNLNHDAMYWYRQDPGQGLRLIYYSQIVNDFQKGDIAEGYSVSREKKESFPLTVTSAQKNPTAFYLCASSNRGGDEQYFGPGTRLTVT.

The J gene is TRBJ1-5, the V gene TRBV5-1; 8 bases align to TRBD1. Germline trimming cut 0 bases from V and 4 bases from J; bases unmatched to any gene: 3. The CDR3 covers 15 residues. Germline V CDR1 and CDR2: SGHRS, YFSETQ. CDR3 nucleotides: TGCGCCAGCAGCTTGGAAGGACAGGGAAATCAGCCCCAGCATTTT. It codes for CASSLEGQGNQPQHF.

The DNA of the CDR3 is TGCAGCGTTGAGGCGGTTCAGAACACTGAAGCTTTCTTT. Translated: CSVEAVQNTEAFF. The rearrangement joins TRBV29-1 to TRBJ1-1, with D unclear. The germline gives CDR1 SQVTM, CDR2 ANQGSEA. The CDR3 has 13 amino acids. Trimming took 3 bases from V and 1 from J, leaving 9 bases between them.

The J gene is TRBJ2-5, the V gene TRBV28; D call uncertain. The CDR3 is 13 amino acids. With 3 bases removed from V and 7 bases from J, the gap between germline ends came to 12 bases. Germline assignment: CDR1 MDHEN and CDR2 SYDVKM. The DNA of the CDR3 is TGTGCCAGCAGTTTTTCAGCCTCGGGGACCCAGTACTTC. Residues: CASSFSASGTQYF.

The V call is TRBV6-6, the J call TRBJ1-6, with D possibly TRBD1 on 6 matching bases. Germline assignment: CDR1 MNHNY and CDR2 SVGAGI (reference sequence). The V and J ends lost 7 bases and 5 bases respectively, with 18 bases between them. This CDR3 has 16 residues. The CDR3, as DNA: TGTGCCAGCATAGAATCAGGGGCAGGGGATAATTCACCCCTCCACTTT. This encodes CASIESGAGDNSPLHF.

The genes are TRBV7-2 and TRBJ1-1, with D maybe TRBD1 (6 bases). Per the germline V gene, CDR1 is SGHTA and CDR2 is FQGNSA. This CDR3 is 13 amino acids long. V was trimmed by 2 bases and J by 8 bases, leaving 12 bases between them. In DNA form, the CDR3 reads TGTGCCAGCAGCTTAACAGGGAGGGCCGAAGCTTTCTTT. This sequence encodes CASSLTGRAEAFF.

The chain recombines TRBV13 with TRBJ2-7; no clear D gene. Germline V gives CDR1 PRHDT, CDR2 FYEKMQ (reference sequence). The ends were cut back, 2 bases at V and 0 bases at J, with 11 bases in the middle. The CDR3 consists of 15 residues. The CDR3 DNA follows: TGTGCCAGCAGCTTATCCGTAAAGAGCTCCTACGAGCAGTACTTC. As protein: CASSLSVKSSYEQYF.

This clone has more than one count but fewer than ten. The genes are TRBV30 and TRBJ1-1; a possible D gene is TRBD1 (5 bases). The V end was cut by 5 bases, the J end by 0 bases, with 10 bases between. CDR3 length: 13 residues. Germline CDR1 is GTSNPN and CDR2 is SVGIG (reference sequence). CDR3 sequence reads: CAWHRFLNTEAFF. The CDR3 nucleotides read TGTGCCTGGCACAGGTTTTTGAACACTGAAGCTTTCTTT.

V is TRBV7-8 and J is TRBJ2-7; 9 positions match TRBD1. In germline, CDR1 is SGHVS, CDR2 FQNEAQ. The CDR3 covers 14 residues. V dropped 1 base and J dropped 4; count of bases not matched to a gene: 2. CDR3 protein: CASSLDRGRYEQYF. The CDR3 DNA is TGTGCCAGCAGCTTAGACAGGGGGCGGTACGAGCAGTACTTC.

In nucleotides, the CDR3 is TGTGCCAGCAGCTTAGGGGGACAGGGCACAGATACGCAGTATTTT. This gives the protein CASSLGGQGTDTQYF. The chain employs TRBV7-9 and TRBJ2-3; 8 bases fit TRBD1. The V segment lost 1 base and the J segment 1 base; nucleotides outside the gene matches: 1. Per the germline V gene, CDR1 is SEHNR and CDR2 is FQNEAQ (reference sequence). The CDR3 consists of 15 residues.

The J gene is TRBJ2-7, the V gene TRBV14, with D maybe TRBD1 (5 bases). This CDR3 has 11 amino acids. The germline gives CDR1 SGHDN, CDR2 FVKESK. Trimming left V 4 bases short and J 6 bases short, with 7 bases between. CDR3 sequence (DNA): TGTGCCAGCAGCCTTGGGGCCGAGCAGTACTTC. Its protein is CASSLGAEQYF.

The J gene is TRBJ2-1, the V gene TRBV18; perhaps TRBD2 as D (5 bases). The CDR3 runs 15 residues. Germline CDR1 KGHSH, CDR2 LQKENI. Trimming shortened V by 3 bases and J by 4 bases, and 13 bases separated the two germline ends. The CDR3 sequence: CASSPGLAMYNEQFF. CDR3 sequence (DNA): TGTGCCAGCTCACCGGGCCTAGCTATGTACAATGAGCAGTTCTTC.

The genes are TRBV11-3 and TRBJ2-3; no clear D. CDR1 is SGHNT and CDR2 is YENEEA in the germline V gene. V shed 4 bases and J shed 4 bases, with 9 bases lying between them. CDR3 length: 13 amino acids. CDR3 sequence (DNA): TGTGCCAGCAGCTCCCCTCCGGCAGATACGCAGTATTTT. It codes for CASSSPPADTQYF.